The 10 T cell receptor beta chains given below trace back to one sample, sequenced in a study of T cells in Graves' hyperthyroidism and ophthalmopathy. Amplification of TCR beta CDR3 regions used RNA as the template. When the TCR CDR3 underwent first-round RT-PCR, the HTBI primer set was used. TCRdb reprocessed the multiplex PCR reads via MiXCR and lists one record per CDR3 protein. The top ten hold 6.5% to 8% of the sample, which has roughly 630,000 distinct CDR3 sequences, 15% to 18% seen once. Sequencing was performed on blood. These receptors were collected from a woman in her thirties with Graves' hyperthyroidism.

This clonotype was recorded at least ten times. This chain connects TRBV7-9 to TRBJ1-5; D is ambiguous. The CDR3 length is 14 residues. V shed 1 base and J shed 5 bases, with 9 bases lying between them. Germline assignment: CDR1 SEHNR and CDR2 FQNEAQ (reference sequence). CDR3 loop: CASSLGGSDQPQHF. The DNA of the CDR3 is TGTGCCAGCAGCTTAGGGGGATCTGATCAGCCCCAGCATTTT.

The rearrangement links TRBV7-2 to TRBJ1-3; D is possibly TRBD1 (5 bases). This CDR3 is 15 amino acids long. With 6 bases removed from V and 1 base from J, the gap between germline ends came to 13 bases. The germline gives CDR1 SGHTA, CDR2 FQGNSA. In DNA form, the CDR3 reads TGTGCCAGCAGGGCTATAGGGGTTTCTGGAAACACCATATATTTT. As protein: CASRAIGVSGNTIYF.

As for this clonotype: A much more abundant neighbour one base away suggests this may be a read error. The CDR3 carries no conserved terminal phenylalanine or tryptophan, so it likely arises from a read error. CDR3 nucleotides: TGTGCCAGCACCCCAGGGGAATACAATGAGCAGTTCTCC. Its protein is CASTPGEYNEQFS. V is TRBV12-3 or TRBV12-4 and J is TRBJ2-1; D is perhaps TRBD1 (6 bases). The V end lost 7 bases, the J end lost 4 bases, and 11 bases lay between the germline ends. This CDR3 has 13 amino acids.

This clonotype was counted between two and nine times. The rearrangement links TRBV6-1 to TRBJ2-5; D ambiguous. V shed 5 bases and J shed 5 bases, with 18 bases lying between them. CDR1 is MNHNS and CDR2 is SASEGT in the germline V gene. The CDR3 spans 15 residues. The CDR3 DNA follows: TGTGCCAGCAGTCTGGGTACGCCGGCCGGGGAGACCCAGTACTTC. Residues: CASSLGTPAGETQYF.

This clonotype showed up many times. The chain has TRBV12-3 or TRBV12-4 and TRBJ2-7; 10 bases are a match to TRBD1. The CDR3 consists of 14 residues. V lost 5 bases and J lost 3; bases outside the gene matches: 4. CDR3 loop: CASSTTGGGYEQYF. The CDR3 region has the DNA TGTGCCAGCAGTACGACAGGGGGCGGCTACGAGCAGTACTTC.

The V and J genes are TRBV19 and TRBJ2-3; unclear D gene. Trimming removed 9 bases at V and 2 bases at J, with 18 bases between. Germline-derived CDR1 and CDR2 are LNHDA and SQIVND (reference sequence). CDR3 length: 15 amino acids. The CDR3 DNA is TGTGCCAGCCGGGCAGGTGCGACGTTCACAGATACGCAGTATTTT. Its protein product is CASRAGATFTDTQYF.

In the case of this clonotype: Possible read error: a much larger clone is one base away. The CDR3 end shows no conserved phenylalanine or tryptophan, and so a read error is likely. The CDR3 reads CASSFDSGATYEQYL. In nucleotides, the CDR3 is TGTGCCAGCAGTTTCGACTCCGGGGCAACCTACGAGCAGTACCTC. This rearrangement joins TRBV7-2 to TRBJ2-7; either TRBD1 or TRBD2 may supply D (5 bases each). The germline V gene encodes CDR1 SGHTA and CDR2 FQGNSA. V gave up 6 bases and J gave up 2 bases, with 17 bases separating them. The CDR3 is 15 residues long.

Of note for this clonotype: Germline and junction disagree at one end, which may indicate a read error. V usage is TRBV10-3 and J usage is TRBJ2-3; possible D gene TRBD1, 6 bases. Germline V CDR1 and CDR2: ENHRY, SYGVKD. The CDR3 totals 16 residues. The chain's CDR3 is CAVSASQGRGADTQYF. DNA for the CDR3: TGTGCCGTCAGTGCCTCTCAGGGGCGAGGGGCAGATACGCAGTATTTT.

The chain is built from TRBV7-2 and TRBJ1-2; D is ambiguous. CDR1 and CDR2 (germline): SGHTA, FQGNSA. V dropped 1 base and J dropped 8 bases, with 14 bases sitting between them. The CDR3 runs 14 residues. This chain's CDR3 is CASSLDLAPQGYTF. CDR3 sequence (DNA): TGTGCCAGCAGCTTAGACTTGGCTCCTCAAGGCTACACCTTC.

The sample holds many counts of this clonotype. The chain is built from TRBV2 and TRBJ2-2; TRBD2 matches 9 bases. The V gene's germline CDR1 is SNHLY and CDR2 FYNNEI. CDR3 length equals 19 residues. Trimming at V came to 2 bases and at J to 0 bases, leaving 10 bases not matched to a gene. Here the CDR3 DNA reads TGTGCCAGCAGTGAAAGTGGTGCGCGGGAGGGTGCGAACACCGGGGAGCTGTTTTTT. Amino acids: CASSESGAREGANTGELFF.